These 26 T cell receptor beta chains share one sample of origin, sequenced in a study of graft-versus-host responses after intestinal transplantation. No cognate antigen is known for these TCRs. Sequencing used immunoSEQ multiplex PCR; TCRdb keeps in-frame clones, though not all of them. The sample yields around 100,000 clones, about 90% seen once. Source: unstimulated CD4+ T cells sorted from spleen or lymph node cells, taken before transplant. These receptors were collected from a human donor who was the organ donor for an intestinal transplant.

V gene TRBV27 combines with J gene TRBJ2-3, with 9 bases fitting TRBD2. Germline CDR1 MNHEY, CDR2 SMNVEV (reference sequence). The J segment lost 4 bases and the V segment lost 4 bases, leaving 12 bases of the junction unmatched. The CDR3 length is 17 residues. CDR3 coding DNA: TGTGCCAGCAGTTCCCCTTTGCGGGGGGGCTGGGCAGATACGCAGTATTTT. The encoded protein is CASSSPLRGGWADTQYF.

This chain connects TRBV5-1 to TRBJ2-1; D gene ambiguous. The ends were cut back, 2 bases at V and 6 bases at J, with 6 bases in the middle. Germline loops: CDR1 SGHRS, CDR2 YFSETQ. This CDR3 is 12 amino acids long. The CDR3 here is CASSLPSNEQFF. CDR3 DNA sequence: TGCGCCAGCAGCTTACCATCCAATGAGCAGTTCTTC.

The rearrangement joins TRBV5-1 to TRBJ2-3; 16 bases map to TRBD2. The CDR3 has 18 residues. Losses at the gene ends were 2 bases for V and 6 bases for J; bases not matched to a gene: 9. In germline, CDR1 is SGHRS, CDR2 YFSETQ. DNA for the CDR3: TGCGCCAGCAGCTTATCGCCGGGACTAGCGGGGGGGCCCGATACGCAGTATTTT. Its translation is CASSLSPGLAGGPDTQYF.

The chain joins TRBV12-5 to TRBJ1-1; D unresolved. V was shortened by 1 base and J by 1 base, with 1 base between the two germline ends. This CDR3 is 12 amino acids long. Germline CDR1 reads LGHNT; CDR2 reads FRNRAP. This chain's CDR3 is CASGLENTEAFF. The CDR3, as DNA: TGTGCTAGTGGTTTGGAGAACACTGAAGCTTTCTTT.

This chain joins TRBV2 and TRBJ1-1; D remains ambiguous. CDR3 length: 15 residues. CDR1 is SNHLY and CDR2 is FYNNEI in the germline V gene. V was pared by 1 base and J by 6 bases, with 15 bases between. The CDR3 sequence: CASSEDPNRAAEAFF. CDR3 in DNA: TGTGCCAGCAGTGAAGATCCGAATCGGGCGGCTGAAGCTTTCTTT.

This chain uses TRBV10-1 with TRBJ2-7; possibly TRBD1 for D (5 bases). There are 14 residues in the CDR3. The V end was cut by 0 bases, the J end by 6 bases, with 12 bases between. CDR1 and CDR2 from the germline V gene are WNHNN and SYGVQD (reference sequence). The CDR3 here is CASSESGREGEQYF. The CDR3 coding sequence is TGCGCCAGCAGTGAGTCCGGCAGGGAAGGCGAGCAGTACTTC.

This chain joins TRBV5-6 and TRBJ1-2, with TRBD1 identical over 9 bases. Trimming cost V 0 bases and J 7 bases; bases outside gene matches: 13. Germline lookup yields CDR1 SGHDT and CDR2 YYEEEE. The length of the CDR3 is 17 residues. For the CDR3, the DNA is TGTGCCAGCAGCTTGGAACGGACAGGGGCGCCTCTAAGTGGCTACACCTTC. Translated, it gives CASSLERTGAPLSGYTF.

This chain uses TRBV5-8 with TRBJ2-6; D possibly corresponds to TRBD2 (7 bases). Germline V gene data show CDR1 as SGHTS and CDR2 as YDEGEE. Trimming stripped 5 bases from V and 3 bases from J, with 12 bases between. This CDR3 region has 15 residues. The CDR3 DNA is TGTGCCAGCAGATTGCGGGGGCTTGGGGCCAACGTCCTGACTTTC. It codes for CASRLRGLGANVLTF.

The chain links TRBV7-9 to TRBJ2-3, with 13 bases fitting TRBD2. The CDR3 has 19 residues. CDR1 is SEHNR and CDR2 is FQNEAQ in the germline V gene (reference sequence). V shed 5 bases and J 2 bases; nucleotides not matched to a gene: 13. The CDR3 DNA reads TGTGCCAGCAGCGCACCGGGACTAGCGGGGACACCTTACACAGATACGCAGTATTTT. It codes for CASSAPGLAGTPYTDTQYF.

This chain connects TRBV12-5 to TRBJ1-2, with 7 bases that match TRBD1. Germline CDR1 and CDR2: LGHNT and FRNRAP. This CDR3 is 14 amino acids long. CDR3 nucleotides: TGTGACCCAAAGGGCCACGCCACAGGGGATGGCTACACCTTC. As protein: CDPKGHATGDGYTF.

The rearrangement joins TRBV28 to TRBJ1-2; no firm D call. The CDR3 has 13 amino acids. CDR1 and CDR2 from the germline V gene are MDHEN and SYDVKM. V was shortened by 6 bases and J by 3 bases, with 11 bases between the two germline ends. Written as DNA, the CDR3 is TGTGCCAGCAGCTCCGCCCCGGACTATGGCTACACCTTC. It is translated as CASSSAPDYGYTF.

The CDR3 region is CASGSGDFQDHEQYF. CDR3 sequence (DNA): TGTGCCAGCGGATCCGGGGACTTCCAGGACCACGAGCAGTACTTC. J is TRBJ2-5 and V is TRBV5-4; a weak D match, TRBD2 (6 bases). The better agreement between TRBJ2-7 and the DNA end casts doubt on the J call. This CDR3 contains 15 residues. Germline lookup yields CDR1 SGHNT and CDR2 YYREEE (reference sequence).

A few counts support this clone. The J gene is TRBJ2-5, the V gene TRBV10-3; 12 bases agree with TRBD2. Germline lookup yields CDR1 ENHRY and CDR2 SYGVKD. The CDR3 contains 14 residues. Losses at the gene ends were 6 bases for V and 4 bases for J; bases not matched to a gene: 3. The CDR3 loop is CAISSTSGGETQYF. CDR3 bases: TGTGCCATCAGCTCGACTAGCGGGGGAGAGACCCAGTACTTC.

As DNA, the CDR3 is TGTGCCTGGAGTATCTCAATGGGCAATCAGCCCCAGCATTTT. This translates into CAWSISMGNQPQHF. The V call is TRBV30, the J call TRBJ1-5; no clear D gene. Germline CDR1 GTSNPN, CDR2 SVGIG (reference sequence). Trimming removed 2 bases from V and 2 bases from J, with 10 bases in between. The CDR3 loop spans 14 amino acids.

Here the CDR3 reads CASSKEGGPLGGYTF. In DNA, the CDR3 is TGTGCCAGCAGCAAAGAGGGAGGGCCGTTGGGTGGCTACACCTTC. This chain connects TRBV21-1 to TRBJ1-2. TRBV21-1 is designated a pseudogene. This CDR3 contains 15 residues.

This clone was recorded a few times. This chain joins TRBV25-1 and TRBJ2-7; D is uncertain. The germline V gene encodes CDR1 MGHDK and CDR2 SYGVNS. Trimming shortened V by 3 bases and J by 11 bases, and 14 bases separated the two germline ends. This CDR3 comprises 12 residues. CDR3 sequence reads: CASSDSGPRKYF. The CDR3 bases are TGTGCCAGCAGTGACAGTGGGCCGCGGAAGTACTTC.

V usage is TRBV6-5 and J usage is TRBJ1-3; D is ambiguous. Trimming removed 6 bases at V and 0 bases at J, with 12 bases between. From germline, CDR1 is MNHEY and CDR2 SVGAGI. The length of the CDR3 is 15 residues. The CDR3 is CASSRENLSGNTIYF. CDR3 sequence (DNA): TGTGCCAGCAGCCGGGAGAACCTCTCTGGAAACACCATATATTTT.

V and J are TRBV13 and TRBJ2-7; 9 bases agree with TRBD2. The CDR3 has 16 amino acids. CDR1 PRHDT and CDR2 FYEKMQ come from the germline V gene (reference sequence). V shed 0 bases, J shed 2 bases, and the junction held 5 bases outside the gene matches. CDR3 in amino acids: CASSLGWAGGAYEQYF. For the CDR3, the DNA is TGTGCCAGCAGCTTAGGTTGGGCGGGGGGGGCCTACGAGCAGTACTTC.

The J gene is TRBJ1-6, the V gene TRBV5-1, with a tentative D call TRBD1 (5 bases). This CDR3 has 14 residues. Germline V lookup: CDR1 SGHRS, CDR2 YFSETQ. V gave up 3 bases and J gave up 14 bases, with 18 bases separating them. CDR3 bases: TGCGCCAGCAGCTCGCAATACGACAGCAAAACCCTCCACTTT. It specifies CASSSQYDSKTLHF.

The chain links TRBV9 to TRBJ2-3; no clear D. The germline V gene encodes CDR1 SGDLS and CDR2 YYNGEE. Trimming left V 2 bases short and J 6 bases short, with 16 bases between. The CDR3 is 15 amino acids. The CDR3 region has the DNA TGTGCCAGCAGCGTGACCGGGTTAAGTGCGGATACGCAGTATTTT. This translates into CASSVTGLSADTQYF.

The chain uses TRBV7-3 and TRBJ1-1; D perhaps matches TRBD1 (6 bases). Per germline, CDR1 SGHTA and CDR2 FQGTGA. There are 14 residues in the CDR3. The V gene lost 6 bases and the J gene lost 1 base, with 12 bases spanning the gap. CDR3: CASRHKGGNTEAFF. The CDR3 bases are TGTGCCAGCAGGCACAAAGGGGGGAACACTGAAGCTTTCTTT.

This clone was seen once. CDR3 DNA: TGTGCCAGTAGTACCCTACAGGGACAGGGGTATAATTCACCCCTCCACTTT. Translating gives CASSTLQGQGYNSPLHF. The rearrangement uses TRBV19 and TRBJ1-6; 10 bases are shared with TRBD1. The CDR3 consists of 17 residues. Per the germline V gene, CDR1 is LNHDA and CDR2 is SQIVND (reference sequence). V lost 4 bases to trimming and J lost 4 bases; unmatched junction nucleotides: 7. The full variable domain, in which reference TRBV19 and TRBJ1-6 provide the parts outside the CDR3, is DGGITQSPKYLFRKEGQNVTLSCEQNLNHDAMYWYRQDPGQGLRLIYYSQIVNDFQKGDIAEGYSVSREKKESFPLTVTSAQKNPTAFYLCASSTLQGQGYNSPLHFGNGTRLTVT.

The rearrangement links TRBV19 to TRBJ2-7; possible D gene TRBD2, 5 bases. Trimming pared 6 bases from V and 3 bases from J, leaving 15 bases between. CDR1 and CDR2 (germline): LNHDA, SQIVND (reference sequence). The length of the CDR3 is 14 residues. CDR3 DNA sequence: TGTGCCAGTAGCGGTTTCGAGGGTAACTACGAGCAGTACTTC. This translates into CASSGFEGNYEQYF.

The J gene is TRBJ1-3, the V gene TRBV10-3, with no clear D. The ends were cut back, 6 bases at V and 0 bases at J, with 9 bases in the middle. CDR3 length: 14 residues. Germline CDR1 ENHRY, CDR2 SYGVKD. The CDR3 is CAISDAISGNTIYF. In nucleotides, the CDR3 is TGTGCCATCAGCGACGCAATCTCTGGAAACACCATATATTTT.

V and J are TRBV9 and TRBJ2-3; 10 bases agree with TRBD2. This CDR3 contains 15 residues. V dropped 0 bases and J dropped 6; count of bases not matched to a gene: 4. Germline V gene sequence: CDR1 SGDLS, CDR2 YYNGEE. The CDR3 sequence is CASSVVGLALDTQYF. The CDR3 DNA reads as TGTGCCAGCAGCGTAGTGGGACTAGCGTTGGATACGCAGTATTTT.

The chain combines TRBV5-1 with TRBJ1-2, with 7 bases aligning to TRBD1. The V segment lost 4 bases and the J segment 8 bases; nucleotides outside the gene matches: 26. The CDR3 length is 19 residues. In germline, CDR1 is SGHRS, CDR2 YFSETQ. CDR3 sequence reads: CASSTEYRGVGLDRWGYTF. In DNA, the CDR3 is TGCGCCAGCAGCACCGAATACAGGGGTGTAGGTCTGGATCGATGGGGCTACACCTTC. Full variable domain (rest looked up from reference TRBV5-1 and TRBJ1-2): KAGVTQTPRYLIKTRGQQVTLSCSPISGHRSVSWYQQTPGQGLQFLFEYFSETQRNKGNFPGRFSGRQFSNSRSEMNVSTLELGDSALYLCASSTEYRGVGLDRWGYTFGSGTRLTVV.